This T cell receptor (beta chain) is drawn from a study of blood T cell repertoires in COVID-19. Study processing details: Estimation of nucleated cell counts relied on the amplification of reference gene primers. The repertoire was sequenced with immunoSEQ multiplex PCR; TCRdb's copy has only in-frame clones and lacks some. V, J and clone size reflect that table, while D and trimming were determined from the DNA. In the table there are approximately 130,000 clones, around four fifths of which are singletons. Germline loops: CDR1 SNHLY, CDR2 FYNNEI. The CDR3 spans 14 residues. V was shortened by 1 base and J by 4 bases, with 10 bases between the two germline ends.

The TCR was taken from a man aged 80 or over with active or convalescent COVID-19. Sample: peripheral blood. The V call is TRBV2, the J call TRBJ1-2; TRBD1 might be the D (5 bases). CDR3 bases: TGTGCCAGCAGTGAAGATAGACAGATCTATGGCTACACCTTC. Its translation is CASSEDRQIYGYTF.